The 18 T cell receptor beta chains below come from one sample, sequenced in a study of T cell responses to AZD1222 COVID-19 vaccine (dated by TCRdb to about 2021). The label giving this sample's time point can be read as: about 28 days (+/-7) after the second vaccine dose. The method behind the library was the immunoSEQ multiplex PCR assay. The immuneACCESS repertoire file appears here via TCRdb, limited to in-frame rearrangements. These files lack a portion of the clones; in checked studies, under half of the deficit traces to unresolved V genes, and the cause of the others is not known. The sample table shows approximately 140,000 clones, and around 90% are seen once. The ten largest clones add up to about 4% of the sample. The sequencing here drew on peripheral blood, taken 28 days after the second AZD1222 dose. Source of these receptors: an adult who received the AZD1222 COVID-19 vaccine.

There are a few counts of this clone. The rearrangement joins TRBV9 to TRBJ1-6; D is possibly TRBD1 (5 bases). This CDR3 is built from 14 residues. Germline V CDR1 and CDR2: SGDLS, YYNGEE. V was pared by 0 bases and J by 12 bases, with 13 bases between. CDR3 in DNA: TGTGCCAGCAGCGTAGCTTGGGGGGAACGACCCCTCCACTTT. Protein sequence: CASSVAWGERPLHF.

The chain employs TRBV7-9 and TRBJ1-2, with a tentative D call TRBD1 (5 bases). Germline V gives CDR1 SEHNR, CDR2 FQNEAQ (reference sequence). V was clipped by 5 bases and J by 7 bases, with 14 bases between them. The CDR3 sequence is 13 residues long. CDR3 sequence: CASSPPTTGGYTF. The CDR3, as DNA: TGTGCCAGCAGCCCACCTACCACAGGTGGCTACACCTTC.

This clone was detected once. This rearrangement joins TRBV4-3 to TRBJ2-1; perhaps TRBD2 as D (6 bases). Germline CDR1 is LGHNA and CDR2 is YSLEER. The CDR3 loop spans 14 amino acids. The germline V and J ends were trimmed by 4 bases and 4 bases, with 11 bases remaining between them. The CDR3 DNA is TGCGCCAGCAGCCCCGATGGGGGGTACAATGAGCAGTTCTTC. Protein sequence: CASSPDGGYNEQFF.

This clone appeared once. The rearrangement uses TRBV4-1 and TRBJ2-7; 8 nucleotides align to TRBD1. The germline V gene encodes CDR1 MGHRA and CDR2 YSYEKL. V trimming: 1 base; J trimming: 0 bases; junction bases outside the gene matches: 2. There are 15 residues in the CDR3. The CDR3 sequence: CASSQGDRSSYEQYF. As DNA, the CDR3 is TGCGCCAGCAGCCAAGGGGACAGGTCCTCCTACGAGCAGTACTTC.

The chain joins TRBV6-4 to TRBJ2-7; TRBD2 aligns across 7 bases. The length of the CDR3 is 17 residues. After removal of 0 bases from V and 0 bases from J, the junction contained 8 bases not matched to a gene. The germline V gene has CDR1 MRHNA and CDR2 SNTAGT. The CDR3 nucleotides read TGTGCCAGCAGTGACTCGAGAAGCAGCGGGGACTCCTACGAGCAGTACTTC. It codes for CASSDSRSSGDSYEQYF.

V and J are TRBV12-3 or TRBV12-4 and TRBJ1-3; D unresolved. Between the trimmed V and J ends, which lost 5 bases and 8 bases, there was a span of 7 bases. The length of the CDR3 is 11 residues. This CDR3 reads CASSGPDTIYF. For the CDR3, the DNA is TGTGCCAGCAGTGGCCCTGACACCATATATTTT.

CDR3 nucleotide sequence: TGTGCCAGCAGCTTACCAAACACTGAAGCTTTCTTT. Residues: CASSLPNTEAFF. V is TRBV5-4 and J is TRBJ1-1; D is unclear. The germline gives CDR1 SGHNT, CDR2 YYREEE (reference sequence). V lost 2 bases and J 2 bases, leaving 4 bases between the germline ends. The CDR3 loop spans 12 amino acids.

The V gene is TRBV28, the J gene TRBJ2-7; possibly TRBD1 or TRBD2 for D (5 bases each). The CDR3 extends over 13 amino acids. Trimming pared 3 bases from V and 4 bases from J, leaving 10 bases between. Germline V lookup: CDR1 MDHEN, CDR2 SYDVKM. The DNA for the CDR3 is TGTGCCAGCAGTTTGCGTGGGGGATACGAGCAGTACTTC. It codes for CASSLRGGYEQYF.

The rearrangement joins TRBV25-1 to TRBJ2-3, with D perhaps matching TRBD1 (6 bases). The V end lost 8 bases, the J end lost 0 bases, and 12 bases lay between the germline ends. The CDR3 contains 14 residues. Germline V lookup: CDR1 MGHDK, CDR2 SYGVNS. The CDR3 protein is CASRGTPSTDTQYF. In DNA, the CDR3 is TGTGCCAGCCGAGGGACACCGAGCACAGATACGCAGTATTTT.

This chain connects TRBV20-1 to TRBJ2-3; possible D gene TRBD2, 6 bases. In germline, CDR1 is DFQATT, CDR2 SNEGSKA (reference sequence). This CDR3 comprises 11 residues. CDR3 protein: CSPEGSNTQYF. The DNA of the CDR3 is TGCAGCCCGGAGGGGTCGAATACGCAGTATTTT.

About this clone: Other DNA sequences in the sample encode the same CDR3. The J gene is TRBJ2-2, the V gene TRBV7-3, with D unresolved. Germline CDR1 reads SGHTA; CDR2 reads FQGTGA. Trimming cost V 7 bases and J 2 bases, with 11 bases left between them. The CDR3 extends over 14 amino acids. CDR3 protein: CASNLVTNTGELFF. The CDR3 DNA reads TGTGCCAGCAACCTAGTCACTAACACCGGGGAGCTGTTTTTT. Variable domain in full (rest from reference TRBV7-3 and TRBJ2-2): GAGVSQTPSNKVTEKGKYVELRCDPISGHTALYWYRQSLGQGPEFLIYFQGTGAADDSGLPNDRFFAVRPEGSVSTLKIQRTERGDSAVYLCASNLVTNTGELFFGEGSRLTVL.

This chain connects TRBV6-2 or TRBV6-3 to TRBJ2-1; D is ambiguous. V was trimmed by 5 bases and J by 0 bases, leaving 11 bases between them. CDR3 length: 15 residues. The germline V gene encodes CDR1 MNHEY and CDR2 SVGEGT. The CDR3 nucleotides read TGTGCCAGCAGTCCGTCCCCTAGCTCCTACAATGAGCAGTTCTTC. It codes for CASSPSPSSYNEQFF.

This clone was recorded a few times. The rearrangement links TRBV19 to TRBJ1-5; 7 nucleotides match TRBD1. Germline CDR1 is LNHDA and CDR2 is SQIVND (reference sequence). V trimming: 5 bases; J trimming: 3 bases; junction bases outside the gene matches: 4. This CDR3 is 14 amino acids long. The CDR3 loop reads CASSLQGNNQPQHF. The CDR3 DNA reads as TGTGCCAGTAGTCTACAGGGGAACAATCAGCCCCAGCATTTT. Together with reference TRBV19 and TRBJ1-5, the CDR3 gives the full variable domain: DGGITQSPKYLFRKEGQNVTLSCEQNLNHDAMYWYRQDPGQGLRLIYYSQIVNDFQKGDIAEGYSVSREKKESFPLTVTSAQKNPTAFYLCASSLQGNNQPQHFGDGTRLSIL.

As DNA, the CDR3 is TGTGCCAGCAGTACGGACGATTACTATGGCTACACCTTC. This translates into CASSTDDYYGYTF. The V call is TRBV6-5, the J call TRBJ1-2, with D unclear. The V end lost 5 bases, the J end lost 3 bases, and 10 bases lay between the germline ends. The germline gives CDR1 MNHEY, CDR2 SVGAGI. This CDR3 contains 13 residues.

The sample holds one count of this clone. The chain couples TRBV6-1 to TRBJ2-1; 9 positions match TRBD1. Germline V gene lookup returns CDR1 MNHNS and CDR2 SASEGT. Trimming cost V 0 bases and J 9 bases; bases outside gene matches: 15. The CDR3 covers 18 residues. CDR3 amino acids: CASSEARSIQGARIEQFF. CDR3 nucleotides: TGTGCCAGCAGTGAAGCGCGTAGTATACAGGGGGCGCGGATTGAGCAGTTCTTC.

The rearrangement uses TRBV7-2 and TRBJ2-7; 10 bases agree with TRBD2. Germline CDR1 is SGHTA and CDR2 is FQGNSA. This CDR3 has 16 residues. After removal of 1 base from V and 4 bases from J, the junction contained 7 bases not matched to a gene. This CDR3 reads CASSLDSGRADYEQYF. As DNA, the CDR3 is TGTGCCAGCAGCTTAGACAGCGGGAGGGCAGATTACGAGCAGTACTTC.

The chain uses TRBV3-1 (or the pseudogene TRBV3-2) and TRBJ2-2; 8 bases align to TRBD2. Losses at the gene ends were 1 base for V and 6 bases for J; bases not matched to a gene: 10. Germline V gene lookup returns CDR1 LGHDT and CDR2 YNNKEL (reference sequence). The CDR3 consists of 17 residues. CDR3 amino acids: CASSQGAGSGRAGELFF. CDR3 DNA: TGTGCCAGCAGCCAAGGAGCGGGGAGCGGGAGAGCCGGGGAGCTGTTTTTT.

V gene TRBV2 combines with J gene TRBJ2-7; tentative D call: TRBD1 (6 bases). V was pared by 5 bases and J by 6 bases, with 11 bases between. Per germline, CDR1 SNHLY and CDR2 FYNNEI. This CDR3 spans 12 amino acids. The DNA for the CDR3 is TGTGCCAGCAGTACAGGGTACTTCGAGCAGTACTTC. Protein sequence: CASSTGYFEQYF.